Listed below are T cell receptor beta chains from one sample, sequenced in a study of CD8 T cells in Susac syndrome. TCRdb itself ran the immunoSEQ multiplex PCR reads through MiXCR, one entry per CDR3 protein. The sample lists 90,000 to 150,000 distinct CDR3 sequences, approximately 91% occurring once. The specimen was CD4+ T cells from PBMCs. These TCRs come from a human donor in good health. The CDR3 runs from the conserved cysteine through the conserved F or W. D genes are given only for firm matches. Rows give clone size only sometimes, using once, few, many, or a class for an expanded clone.

clone size: NA
J gene: TRBJ1-2
D gene: NA
V gene: TRBV11-1
CDR3 protein: CASSLVGGDLRYTF
CDR3 DNA: TGTGCCAGCAGCTTAGTAGGGGGGGACCTTCGCTACACCTTC

clone size: NA
J gene: TRBJ2-6
D gene: NA
V gene: TRBV29-1
CDR3 protein: CSVAGQTTGANVLTF
CDR3 DNA: TGCAGCGTTGCTGGGCAGACGACTGGGGCCAACGTCCTGACTTTC

clone size: once
J gene: TRBJ1-2
D gene: NA
V gene: TRBV3-1
CDR3 protein: CASSQEGQGVQGYTF
CDR3 DNA: TGTGCCAGCAGCCAAGAGGGGCAGGGCGTTCAGGGCTACACCTTC

clone size: NA
J gene: TRBJ2-7
D gene: TRBD2
V gene: TRBV7-2
CDR3 protein: CASTVRAGGITYEQYF
CDR3 DNA: TGTGCCAGCACCGTGAGGGCGGGAGGGATAACCTACGAGCAGTACTTC

clone size: NA
J gene: TRBJ1-1
D gene: NA
V gene: TRBV2
CDR3 protein: CASIQWGQGLTEAFF
CDR3 DNA: TGTGCCAGCATCCAATGGGGTCAGGGTCTCACTGAAGCTTTCTTT

clone size: NA
J gene: TRBJ1-3
D gene: NA
V gene: TRBV7-2
CDR3 protein: CASSPRQPISGNTIYF
CDR3 DNA: TGTGCCAGCAGCCCGAGACAGCCGATCTCTGGAAACACCATATATTTT

clone size: NA
J gene: TRBJ2-1
D gene: TRBD2
V gene: TRBV9
CDR3 protein: CASSVSGGANEQFF
CDR3 DNA: TGTGCCAGCAGCGTTAGCGGGGGGGCCAATGAGCAGTTCTTC

clone size: NA
J gene: TRBJ1-2
D gene: NA
V gene: TRBV14
CDR3 protein: CASSLYRDWNYGYTF
CDR3 DNA: TGTGCCAGCAGCCTCTATAGGGATTGGAACTATGGCTACACCTTC

clone size: once
J gene: TRBJ2-2
D gene: NA
V gene: TRBV20-1
CDR3 protein: CSARESGEGSGELFF
CDR3 DNA: TGCAGTGCTAGAGAATCAGGGGAAGGGTCCGGGGAGCTGTTTTTT

clone size: NA
J gene: TRBJ2-3
D gene: NA
V gene: TRBV7-9
CDR3 protein: CASSPQRGSTDTQYF
CDR3 DNA: TGTGCCAGCAGCCCTCAGAGGGGAAGCACAGATACGCAGTATTTT

clone size: NA
J gene: TRBJ2-1
D gene: NA
V gene: TRBV19
CDR3 protein: CASSFTRDLAREQFF
CDR3 DNA: TGTGCCAGTAGTTTTACGCGGGACCTCGCGCGTGAGCAGTTCTTC

clone size: NA
J gene: TRBJ1-1
D gene: TRBD1
V gene: TRBV14
CDR3 protein: CASSLYLGQGGTEAFF
CDR3 DNA: TGTGCCAGCAGCCTTTATTTGGGACAGGGCGGAACTGAAGCTTTCTTT

clone size: NA
J gene: TRBJ2-5
D gene: TRBD2
V gene: TRBV20-1
CDR3 protein: CSALPAREGQETQYF
CDR3 DNA: TGCAGTGCCCTCCCAGCGCGGGAGGGCCAAGAGACCCAGTACTTC

clone size: NA
J gene: TRBJ1-1
D gene: NA
V gene: TRBV5-6
CDR3 protein: CASSLYLVNTEAFF
CDR3 DNA: TGTGCCAGCAGCTTGTACTTGGTGAACACTGAAGCTTTCTTT

clone size: NA
J gene: TRBJ2-3
D gene: NA
V gene: TRBV4-2
CDR3 protein: CASSQDNRGLDTQYF
CDR3 DNA: TGTGCCAGCAGCCAAGATAATAGGGGTTTAGATACGCAGTATTTT

clone size: NA
J gene: TRBJ1-5
D gene: NA
V gene: TRBV19
CDR3 protein: CASRTSGPQHF
CDR3 DNA: TGTGCCAGTAGGACATCTGGGCCCCAGCATTTT

clone size: NA
J gene: TRBJ2-5
D gene: TRBD2
V gene: TRBV12-3/TRBV12-4
CDR3 protein: CASRPSGRGYQETQYF
CDR3 DNA: TGTGCCAGCAGGCCTAGCGGGAGGGGATACCAAGAGACCCAGTACTTC

clone size: NA
J gene: TRBJ2-7
D gene: NA
V gene: TRBV6-2/TRBV6-3
CDR3 protein: CASSYVAPTYEQYF
CDR3 DNA: TGTGCCAGCAGTTACGTGGCACCGACCTACGAGCAGTACTTC

clone size: NA
J gene: TRBJ2-5
D gene: NA
V gene: TRBV7-3
CDR3 protein: CASSSIGGSETQYF
CDR3 DNA: TGTGCCAGCAGCTCCATCGGCGGATCAGAGACCCAGTACTTC

clone size: NA
J gene: TRBJ2-2
D gene: TRBD2
V gene: TRBV4-3
CDR3 protein: CASSLRLADYTGELFF
CDR3 DNA: TGCGCCAGCAGCCTTAGACTAGCGGATTACACCGGGGAGCTGTTTTTT

clone size: NA
J gene: TRBJ2-5
D gene: TRBD2
V gene: TRBV29-1
CDR3 protein: CSVDLTSGLTQYF
CDR3 DNA: TGCAGCGTTGATCTTACTAGCGGGTTGACCCAGTACTTC

clone size: NA
J gene: TRBJ2-3
D gene: TRBD2
V gene: TRBV20-1
CDR3 protein: CSAPRTSGGRHTQYF
CDR3 DNA: TGCAGTGCTCCGCGGACTAGCGGGGGGCGACATACGCAGTATTTT

clone size: NA
J gene: TRBJ2-1
D gene: NA
V gene: TRBV27
CDR3 protein: CASQSRPFIYNEQFF
CDR3 DNA: TGTGCCAGCCAGTCCCGCCCTTTTATTTACAATGAGCAGTTCTTC

clone size: NA
J gene: TRBJ1-5
D gene: NA
V gene: TRBV20-1
CDR3 protein: CSAHSDRNNQPQHF
CDR3 DNA: TGCAGTGCGCATTCAGACAGGAACAATCAGCCCCAGCATTTT

clone size: NA
J gene: TRBJ2-1
D gene: TRBD1
V gene: TRBV19
CDR3 protein: CASRRRDSLGEQFF
CDR3 DNA: TGTGCCAGTAGACGCAGGGACAGCCTGGGTGAGCAGTTCTTC

clone size: NA
J gene: TRBJ2-7
D gene: TRBD1
V gene: TRBV5-1
CDR3 protein: CASSLERQGGEQYF
CDR3 DNA: TGCGCCAGCAGCTTGGAAAGACAGGGCGGCGAGCAGTACTTC

clone size: NA
J gene: TRBJ2-3
D gene: TRBD2
V gene: TRBV16
CDR3 protein: CASSSLAGSTDTQYF
CDR3 DNA: TGTGCCAGCAGCTCACTAGCGGGGTCCACAGATACGCAGTATTTT

clone size: NA
J gene: TRBJ2-1
D gene: TRBD2
V gene: TRBV20-1
CDR3 protein: CSARAVTSGVGSNEQFF
CDR3 DNA: TGCAGTGCTAGAGCCGTCACTAGCGGCGTCGGAAGCAATGAGCAGTTCTTC

clone size: NA
J gene: TRBJ1-3
D gene: NA
V gene: TRBV5-1
CDR3 protein: CASSSTGYSGNTIYF
CDR3 DNA: TGCGCCAGCAGCTCGACAGGTTACTCTGGAAACACCATATATTTT

clone size: NA
J gene: TRBJ2-7
D gene: NA
V gene: TRBV29-1
CDR3 protein: CSVGTVSSYEQYF
CDR3 DNA: TGCAGCGTTGGGACAGTTAGCTCCTACGAGCAGTACTTC

clone size: NA
J gene: TRBJ2-7
D gene: TRBD1
V gene: TRBV6-2/TRBV6-3
CDR3 protein: CASRGQAPVDEQYF
CDR3 DNA: TGTGCCAGCAGGGGACAGGCCCCGGTGGACGAGCAGTACTTC

clone size: NA
J gene: TRBJ2-5
D gene: NA
V gene: TRBV12-3/TRBV12-4
CDR3 protein: CASSLILGALEETQYF
CDR3 DNA: TGTGCCAGCAGTTTGATCTTGGGGGCCCTCGAAGAGACCCAGTACTTC

clone size: few
J gene: TRBJ1-5
D gene: NA
V gene: TRBV6-5
CDR3 protein: CASSYRDDQPQHF
CDR3 DNA: TGTGCCAGCAGTTACCGGGATGATCAGCCCCAGCATTTT

clone size: NA
J gene: TRBJ2-7
D gene: TRBD1
V gene: TRBV7-9
CDR3 protein: CASSSTGQASPYEQYF
CDR3 DNA: TGTGCCAGCAGCTCAACGGGACAGGCGAGTCCCTACGAGCAGTACTTC

clone size: NA
J gene: TRBJ2-1
D gene: NA
V gene: TRBV12-3/TRBV12-4
CDR3 protein: CASSLGRGVNEQFF
CDR3 DNA: TGTGCCAGCAGTTTGGGGAGGGGGGTAAATGAGCAGTTCTTC

clone size: NA
J gene: TRBJ1-2
D gene: TRBD1
V gene: TRBV27
CDR3 protein: CASSAGTGTFGYTF
CDR3 DNA: TGTGCCAGCAGTGCCGGGACAGGGACTTTTGGCTACACCTTC

clone size: NA
J gene: TRBJ1-1
D gene: NA
V gene: TRBV5-1
CDR3 protein: CASSWGDGNTEAFF
CDR3 DNA: TGCGCCAGCAGCTGGGGCGACGGGAACACTGAAGCTTTCTTT

clone size: NA
J gene: TRBJ2-1
D gene: NA
V gene: TRBV19
CDR3 protein: CASSPLPGRSYNEQFF
CDR3 DNA: TGTGCCAGTAGCCCACTCCCGGGTCGATCCTACAATGAGCAGTTCTTC

clone size: NA
J gene: TRBJ2-5
D gene: NA
V gene: TRBV9
CDR3 protein: CASSEGGGGQETQYF
CDR3 DNA: TGTGCCAGCAGCGAAGGGGGTGGAGGACAAGAGACCCAGTACTTC

clone size: NA
J gene: TRBJ2-3
D gene: NA
V gene: TRBV5-1
CDR3 protein: CASRLDGVGYADTQYF
CDR3 DNA: TGCGCCAGCCGGCTTGATGGGGTTGGGTACGCAGATACGCAGTATTTT

clone size: once
J gene: TRBJ1-1
D gene: NA
V gene: TRBV30
CDR3 protein: CAWSHLGFGGLNTEAFF
CDR3 DNA: TGTGCCTGGAGTCACCTCGGATTCGGGGGCTTAAACACTGAAGCTTTCTTT

clone size: NA
J gene: TRBJ2-4
D gene: NA
V gene: TRBV2
CDR3 protein: CASSRQNIQYF
CDR3 DNA: TGTGCCAGCAGTCGCCAAAACATTCAGTACTTC

clone size: NA
J gene: TRBJ1-1
D gene: NA
V gene: TRBV12-5
CDR3 protein: CASVSGGTKKNTEAFF
CDR3 DNA: TGTGCTAGTGTTAGCGGGGGGACAAAGAAGAACACTGAAGCTTTCTTT

clone size: once
J gene: TRBJ2-2
D gene: TRBD1
V gene: TRBV7-9
CDR3 protein: CASKMGQWNTGELFF
CDR3 DNA: TGTGCCAGCAAAATGGGACAGTGGAACACCGGGGAGCTGTTTTTT

clone size: NA
J gene: TRBJ2-2
D gene: TRBD2
V gene: TRBV20-1
CDR3 protein: CSAIAGTRGTGELFF
CDR3 DNA: TGCAGTGCTATAGCCGGGACTAGAGGGACCGGGGAGCTGTTTTTT

clone size: few
J gene: TRBJ2-7
D gene: TRBD2
V gene: TRBV6-5
CDR3 protein: CASSELAELSEQYF
CDR3 DNA: TGTGCCAGCAGTGAACTAGCGGAGTTATCCGAGCAGTACTTC

clone size: NA
J gene: TRBJ1-1
D gene: NA
V gene: TRBV4-1
CDR3 protein: CASSQDTSWPTEAFF
CDR3 DNA: TGCGCCAGCAGCCAAGACACCTCGTGGCCCACTGAAGCTTTCTTT

clone size: NA
J gene: TRBJ2-1
D gene: TRBD2
V gene: TRBV28
CDR3 protein: CASLLAGNYNEQFF
CDR3 DNA: TGTGCCAGCCTCCTAGCGGGAAACTACAATGAGCAGTTCTTC

clone size: NA
J gene: TRBJ2-3
D gene: TRBD2
V gene: TRBV7-3
CDR3 protein: CASSGSLAGGPEGTQYF
CDR3 DNA: TGTGCCAGCAGCGGATCGCTAGCGGGAGGGCCTGAAGGTACGCAGTATTTT

clone size: NA
J gene: TRBJ1-5
D gene: NA
V gene: TRBV5-1
CDR3 protein: CASSLSGGDGQPQHF
CDR3 DNA: TGCGCCAGCAGCTTGTCCGGGGGCGATGGGCAGCCCCAGCATTTT

clone size: NA
J gene: TRBJ2-7
D gene: NA
V gene: TRBV10-3
CDR3 protein: CAISGRGSYEQYF
CDR3 DNA: TGTGCCATCAGCGGACGGGGCTCCTACGAGCAGTACTTC

clone size: NA
J gene: TRBJ2-5
D gene: TRBD2
V gene: TRBV3-1
CDR3 protein: CASFPGTSGREETQYF
CDR3 DNA: TGTGCCAGCTTTCCCGGGACTAGCGGGAGGGAAGAGACCCAGTACTTC

clone size: NA
J gene: TRBJ2-1
D gene: NA
V gene: TRBV9
CDR3 protein: CASSPRPGAVTPYNEQFF
CDR3 DNA: TGTGCCAGCAGCCCGCGCCCGGGAGCGGTTACCCCCTACAATGAGCAGTTCTTC

clone size: NA
J gene: TRBJ1-2
D gene: NA
V gene: TRBV10-3
CDR3 protein: CAISSQGREGNYGYTF
CDR3 DNA: TGTGCCATCAGTTCACAGGGTCGCGAGGGAAACTATGGCTACACCTTC

clone size: NA
J gene: TRBJ2-5
D gene: NA
V gene: TRBV19
CDR3 protein: CAAGSETQYF
CDR3 DNA: TGTGCCGCAGGGTCAGAGACCCAGTACTTC

clone size: NA
J gene: TRBJ1-2
D gene: TRBD1
V gene: TRBV6-2/TRBV6-3
CDR3 protein: CASRRPGQGASGYTF
CDR3 DNA: TGTGCCAGCAGACGTCCGGGACAGGGGGCTTCTGGCTACACCTTC

clone size: NA
J gene: TRBJ2-7
D gene: NA
V gene: TRBV9
CDR3 protein: CASSVDSNEQYF
CDR3 DNA: TGTGCCAGCAGCGTAGACTCCAACGAGCAGTACTTC

clone size: NA
J gene: TRBJ2-7
D gene: TRBD1
V gene: TRBV12-3/TRBV12-4
CDR3 protein: CASSLTDRGGYEQYF
CDR3 DNA: TGTGCCAGCAGCCTGACCGACAGGGGGGGTTACGAGCAGTACTTC

clone size: once
J gene: TRBJ1-2
D gene: NA
V gene: TRBV7-6
CDR3 protein: CASSPPGLGDGYTF
CDR3 DNA: TGTGCCAGCAGCCCACCGGGACTCGGGGATGGCTACACCTTC